One sample yielded the 4 T cell receptor beta chains listed below, sequenced in a study of Ad26.COV2.S vaccination and SARS-CoV-2 variants. TCRdb's copy holds only in-frame clones and misses some; the assay was immunoSEQ multiplex PCR. Found here are some 300,000 clones, around four fifths of them singletons; the top ten hold roughly 2%. The treatment: roughly 19 received Ad26.COV2.S at low or high dose, single or two shots; about 5 received placebo; per-sample allocation not given. The study sampled participants on day 63 after the first vaccine or placebo injection. Sequenced here: peripheral blood, sampled in a trial of Ad26.COV2.S vaccine versus placebo. The receptors were sampled from a person between 18 and 59 years old who received the Ad26.COV2.S COVID-19 vaccine or a placebo.

The chain employs TRBV6-1 and TRBJ2-7; D may correspond to TRBD1 or TRBD2 (5 bases each). Germline V gene data show CDR1 as MNHNS and CDR2 as SASEGT. V was pared by 0 bases and J by 3 bases, with 18 bases between. CDR3 size: 17 residues. CDR3 sequence (DNA): TGTGCCAGCAGTGAAGCGCTCGGGACGGCCGGTTTCTACGAGCAGTACTTC. Translating gives CASSEALGTAGFYEQYF.

The gene calls are TRBV5-4 and TRBJ1-1, with a possible D match to TRBD1 (6 bases). V was shortened by 4 bases and J by 5 bases, with 21 bases between the two germline ends. The CDR3 is 16 residues long. The germline V gene has CDR1 SGHNT and CDR2 YYREEE (reference sequence). CDR3 sequence reads: CASSRQYQGTRTEAFF. The CDR3 DNA reads TGTGCCAGCAGCAGGCAATATCAGGGGACGAGGACTGAAGCTTTCTTT.

The J gene is TRBJ2-1, the V gene TRBV27, with TRBD2 matching 7 bases. Germline CDR1 reads MNHEY; CDR2 reads SMNVEV (reference sequence). The CDR3 length is 16 residues. V gave up 5 bases and J gave up 4 bases; unmatched junction bases: 11. The CDR3 region is CASSQQAGGIYNEQFF. As DNA, the CDR3 is TGTGCCAGCAGTCAACAGGCCGGGGGGATTTACAATGAGCAGTTCTTC.

The J gene is TRBJ2-5, the V gene TRBV5-4, with no clear D. In germline, CDR1 is SGHNT, CDR2 YYREEE (reference sequence). V lost 3 bases and J 5 bases, leaving 11 bases between the germline ends. This CDR3 has 13 residues. In DNA, the CDR3 is TGTGCCAGCAGCTCGGCGTACGGGGAGACCCAGTACTTC. Its protein is CASSSAYGETQYF.